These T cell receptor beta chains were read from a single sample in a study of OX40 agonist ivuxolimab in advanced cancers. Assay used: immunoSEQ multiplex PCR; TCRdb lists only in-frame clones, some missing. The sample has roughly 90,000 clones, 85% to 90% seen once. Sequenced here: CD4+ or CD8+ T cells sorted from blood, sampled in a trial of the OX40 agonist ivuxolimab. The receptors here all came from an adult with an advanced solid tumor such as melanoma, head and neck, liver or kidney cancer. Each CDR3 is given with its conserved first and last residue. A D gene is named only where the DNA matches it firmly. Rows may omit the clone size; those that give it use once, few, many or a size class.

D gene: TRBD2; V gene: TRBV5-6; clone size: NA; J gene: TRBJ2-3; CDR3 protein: CASSLTSADTQYF; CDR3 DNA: TGTGCCAGCAGCTTGACTAGCGCAGATACGCAGTATTTT
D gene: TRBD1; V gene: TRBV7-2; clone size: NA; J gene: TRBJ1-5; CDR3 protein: CASSLMGQTQHF; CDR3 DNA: TGTGCCAGCAGCTTAATGGGACAGACCCAGCATTTT
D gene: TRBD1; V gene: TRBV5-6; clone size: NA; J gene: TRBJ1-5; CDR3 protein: CASSSYGTGSNQPQHF; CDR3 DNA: TGTGCCAGCAGCAGCTACGGGACAGGGAGCAATCAGCCCCAGCATTTT
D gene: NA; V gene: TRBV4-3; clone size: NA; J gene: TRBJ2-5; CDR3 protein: CASSQEVDGPGPTQETQYF; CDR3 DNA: TGCGCCAGCAGCCAAGAGGTAGACGGACCTGGTCCTACCCAAGAGACCCAGTACTTC
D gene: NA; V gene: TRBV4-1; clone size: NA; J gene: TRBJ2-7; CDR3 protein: CASSQGLAVTYEQYF; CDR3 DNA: TGCGCCAGCAGCCAAGGGTTAGCGGTGACCTACGAGCAGTACTTC
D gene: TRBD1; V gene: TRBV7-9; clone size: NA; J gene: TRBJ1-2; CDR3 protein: CASSLQGASGYTF; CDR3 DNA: TGTGCCAGCAGCTTACAGGGGGCGAGTGGCTACACCTTC
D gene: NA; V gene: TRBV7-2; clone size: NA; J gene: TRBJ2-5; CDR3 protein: CASSLVVAVPQETQYF; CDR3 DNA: TGTGCCAGCAGCTTAGTGGTGGCGGTCCCCCAAGAGACCCAGTACTTC
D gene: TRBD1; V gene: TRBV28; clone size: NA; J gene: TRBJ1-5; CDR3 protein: CASSSPTGRIRPQHF; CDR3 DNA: TGTGCCAGCAGTTCGCCGACAGGGAGGATCCGGCCCCAGCATTTT
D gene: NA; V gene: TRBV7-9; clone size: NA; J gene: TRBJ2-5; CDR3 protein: CASSLAKSLAVETQYF; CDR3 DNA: TGTGCCAGCAGCTTAGCGAAATCACTAGCTGTGGAGACCCAGTACTTC
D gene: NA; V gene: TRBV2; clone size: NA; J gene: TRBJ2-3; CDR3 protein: CASRTGPSTDTQYF; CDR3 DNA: TGTGCCAGCAGGACCGGACCTAGCACAGATACGCAGTATTTT
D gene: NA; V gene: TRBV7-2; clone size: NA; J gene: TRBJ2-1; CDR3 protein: CASSRGGGDIFNEQFF; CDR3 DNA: TGTGCCAGCAGCCGAGGGGGAGGGGACATTTTTAATGAGCAGTTCTTC
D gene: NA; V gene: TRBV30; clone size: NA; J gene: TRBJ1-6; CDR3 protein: CAWSVLDASPLHF; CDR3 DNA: TGTGCCTGGAGTGTACTAGATGCCTCACCCCTCCACTTT
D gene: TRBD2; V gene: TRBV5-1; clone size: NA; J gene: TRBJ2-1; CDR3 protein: CASRSGGYNEQFF; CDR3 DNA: TGCGCCAGTCGAAGCGGGGGGTACAATGAGCAGTTCTTC
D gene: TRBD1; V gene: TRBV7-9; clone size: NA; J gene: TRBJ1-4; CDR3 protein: CASSPRSGTGGAREKLFF; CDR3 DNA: TGTGCCAGCAGCCCTCGAAGTGGGACAGGGGGCGCGAGGGAAAAACTGTTTTTT
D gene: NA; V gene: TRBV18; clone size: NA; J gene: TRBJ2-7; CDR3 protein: CASSPRGRSSYEQYF; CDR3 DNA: TGTGCCAGCTCACCCCGGGGCAGGAGCTCCTACGAGCAGTACTTC
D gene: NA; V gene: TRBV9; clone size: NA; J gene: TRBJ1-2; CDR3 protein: CASSATGVYGYTF; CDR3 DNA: TGTGCCAGCAGCGCAACCGGGGTCTATGGCTACACCTTC
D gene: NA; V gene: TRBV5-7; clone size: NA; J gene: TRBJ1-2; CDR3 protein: CASSLVRARVYGYTF; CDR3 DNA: TGTGCCAGCAGCTTGGTTAGGGCTAGGGTCTATGGCTACACCTTC
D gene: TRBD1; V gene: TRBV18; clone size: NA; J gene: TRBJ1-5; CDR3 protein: CASSPSGGGQPQHF; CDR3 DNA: TGTGCCAGCTCACCTTCAGGGGGCGGTCAGCCCCAGCATTTT
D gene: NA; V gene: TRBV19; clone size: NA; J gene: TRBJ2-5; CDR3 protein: CASAVQGKAQETQYF; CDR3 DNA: TGTGCCAGTGCCGTCCAGGGGAAAGCGCAAGAGACCCAGTACTTC
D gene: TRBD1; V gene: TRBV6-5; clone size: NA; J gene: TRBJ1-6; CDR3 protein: CASSYLGQGRSPLHF; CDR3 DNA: TGTGCCAGCAGTTACTTGGGACAGGGACGTTCACCCCTCCACTTT
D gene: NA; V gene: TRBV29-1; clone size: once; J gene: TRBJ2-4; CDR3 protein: CSVGTMFKNIQYF; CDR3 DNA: TGCAGCGTGGGGACGATGTTTAAAAACATTCAGTACTTC
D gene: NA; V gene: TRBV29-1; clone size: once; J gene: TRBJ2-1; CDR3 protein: CSVGDSNNEQFF; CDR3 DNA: TGCAGCGTTGGCGACAGTAACAATGAGCAGTTCTTC
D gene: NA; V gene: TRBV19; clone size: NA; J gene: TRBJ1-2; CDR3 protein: CASSIGDIQLLLDGYTF; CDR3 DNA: TGTGCCAGTAGTATAGGCGACATCCAGCTTCTCCTCGATGGCTACACCTTC
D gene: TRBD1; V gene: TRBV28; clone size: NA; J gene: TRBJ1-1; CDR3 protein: CASSFGTATEAFF; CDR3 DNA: TGTGCCAGCAGTTTCGGGACAGCCACTGAAGCTTTCTTT
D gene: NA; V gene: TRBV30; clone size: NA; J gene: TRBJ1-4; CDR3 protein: CAWSDFGQKGNEKLFF; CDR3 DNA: TGTGCCTGGAGTGATTTCGGACAGAAGGGGAATGAAAAACTGTTTTTT
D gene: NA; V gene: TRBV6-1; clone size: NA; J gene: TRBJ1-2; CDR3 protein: CASRQQSGYTF; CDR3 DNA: TGTGCCAGCAGACAGCAAAGTGGCTACACCTTC
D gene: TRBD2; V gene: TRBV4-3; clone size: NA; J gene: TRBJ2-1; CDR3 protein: CASSQGRLAGYNEQFF; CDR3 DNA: TGCGCCAGCAGCCAAGGTAGACTAGCGGGGTACAATGAGCAGTTCTTC
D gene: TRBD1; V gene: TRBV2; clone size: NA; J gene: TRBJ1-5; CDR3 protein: CASSLNRGGDQPQHF; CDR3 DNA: TGTGCCAGCAGTCTCAACAGGGGAGGCGATCAGCCCCAGCATTTT
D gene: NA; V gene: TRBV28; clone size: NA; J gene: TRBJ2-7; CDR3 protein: CASSSGTGAYEQYF; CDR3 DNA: TGTGCCAGCAGCAGCGGGACAGGTGCCTACGAGCAGTACTTC
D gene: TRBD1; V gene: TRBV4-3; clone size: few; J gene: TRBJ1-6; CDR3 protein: CASSQDFGTGGSPLHF; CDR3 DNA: TGCGCCAGCAGCCAAGATTTCGGGACAGGGGGTTCACCCCTCCACTTT
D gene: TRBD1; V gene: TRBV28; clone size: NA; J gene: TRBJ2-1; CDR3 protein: CASSLSTGGLYNEQFF; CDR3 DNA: TGTGCCAGCAGTTTATCGACAGGGGGTTTATACAATGAGCAGTTCTTC
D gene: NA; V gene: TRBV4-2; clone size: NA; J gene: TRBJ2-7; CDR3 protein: CASSQLPRYEQYF; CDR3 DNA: TGTGCCAGCAGCCAATTGCCCCGCTACGAGCAGTACTTC
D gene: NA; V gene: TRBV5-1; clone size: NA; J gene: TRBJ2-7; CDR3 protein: CASSLGQASYEQYF; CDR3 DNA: TGCGCCAGCAGCTTGGGCCAGGCCTCCTACGAGCAGTACTTC
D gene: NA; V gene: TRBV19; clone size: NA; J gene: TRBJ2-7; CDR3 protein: CASSKRYGVGGYEQYF; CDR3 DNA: TGTGCCAGTAGTAAAAGGTACGGGGTCGGAGGCTACGAGCAGTACTTC
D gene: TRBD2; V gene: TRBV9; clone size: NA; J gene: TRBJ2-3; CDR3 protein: CASSKTSGGATDTQYF; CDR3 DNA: TGTGCCAGCAGCAAAACTAGCGGGGGGGCGACAGATACGCAGTATTTT
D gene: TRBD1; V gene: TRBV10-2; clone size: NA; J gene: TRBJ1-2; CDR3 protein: CASSRTGGDYGYTF; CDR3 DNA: TGCGCCAGCAGCAGGACAGGGGGCGACTATGGCTACACCTTC
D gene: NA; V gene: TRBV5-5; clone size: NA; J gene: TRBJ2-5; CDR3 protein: CASSPRDTQGETQYF; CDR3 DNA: TGTGCCAGCAGCCCCCGGGACACCCAGGGAGAGACCCAGTACTTC
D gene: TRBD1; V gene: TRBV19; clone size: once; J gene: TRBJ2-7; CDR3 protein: CASSIGTATYEQYF; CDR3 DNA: TGTGCCAGTAGTATTGGGACAGCCACCTACGAGCAGTACTTC
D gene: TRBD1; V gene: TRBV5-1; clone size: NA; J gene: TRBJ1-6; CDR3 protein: CASSRPGTGVSYNSPLHF; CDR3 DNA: TGCGCCAGCAGCCGTCCCGGGACAGGGGTGAGCTATAATTCACCCCTCCACTTT
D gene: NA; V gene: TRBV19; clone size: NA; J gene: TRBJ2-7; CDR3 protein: CASSIGESYEQYF; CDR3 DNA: TGTGCCAGTAGTATTGGTGAAAGTTACGAGCAGTACTTC
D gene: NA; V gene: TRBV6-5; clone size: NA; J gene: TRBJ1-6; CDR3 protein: CASSYSIRTGHSPLHF; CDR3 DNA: TGTGCCAGCAGTTACTCGATTCGCACCGGGCATTCACCCCTCCACTTT
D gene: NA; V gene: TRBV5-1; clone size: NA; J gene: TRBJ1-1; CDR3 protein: CASRPGFQNTEAFF; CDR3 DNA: TGCGCCAGCAGACCGGGCTTCCAGAACACTGAAGCTTTCTTT
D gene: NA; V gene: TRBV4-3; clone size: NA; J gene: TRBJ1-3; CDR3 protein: CASSQEAGGYGNTIYF; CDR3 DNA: TGCGCCAGCAGCCAAGAAGCGGGGGGGTATGGAAACACCATATATTTT
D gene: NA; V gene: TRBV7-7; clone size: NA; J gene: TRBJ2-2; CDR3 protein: CASSSSLTLDAGELFF; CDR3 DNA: TGTGCTAGCAGCTCGTCCTTGACTCTGGATGCCGGGGAGCTGTTTTTT
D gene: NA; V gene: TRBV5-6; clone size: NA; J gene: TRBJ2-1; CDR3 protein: CASSLLGGASYNEQFF; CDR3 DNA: TGTGCCAGCAGCTTGTTGGGCGGAGCCTCCTACAATGAGCAGTTCTTC
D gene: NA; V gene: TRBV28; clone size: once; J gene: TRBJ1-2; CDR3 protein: CASSLSSIGGYTF; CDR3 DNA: TGTGCCAGCAGTTTAAGCAGCATCGGAGGCTACACCTTC
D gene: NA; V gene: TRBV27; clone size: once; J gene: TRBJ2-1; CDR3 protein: CASSLRGVYNEQFF; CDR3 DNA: TGTGCCAGCAGTCTACGCGGGGTATACAATGAGCAGTTCTTC
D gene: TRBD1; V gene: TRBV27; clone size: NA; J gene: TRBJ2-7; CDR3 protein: CATRTGGSYEQYF; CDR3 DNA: TGTGCCACCAGGACAGGGGGTTCCTACGAGCAGTACTTC
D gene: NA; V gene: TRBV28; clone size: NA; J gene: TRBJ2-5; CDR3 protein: CASRRTETQYF; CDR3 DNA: TGTGCCAGCAGGCGCACAGAGACCCAGTACTTC
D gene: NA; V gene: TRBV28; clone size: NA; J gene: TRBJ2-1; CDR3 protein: CASLAGTVDEQFF; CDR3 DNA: TGTGCGAGCCTGGCAGGGACCGTAGATGAGCAGTTCTTC
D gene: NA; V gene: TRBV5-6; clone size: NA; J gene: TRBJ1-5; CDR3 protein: CASSLVMGNQPQHF; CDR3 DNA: TGTGCCAGCAGCTTGGTTATGGGCAATCAGCCCCAGCATTTT
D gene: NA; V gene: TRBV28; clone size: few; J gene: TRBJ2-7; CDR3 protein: CASTRGGTPYEQYF; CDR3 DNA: TGTGCCAGCACTCGAGGAGGTACACCCTACGAGCAGTACTTC
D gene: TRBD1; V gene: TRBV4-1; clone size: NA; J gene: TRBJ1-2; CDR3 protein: CASSQDRGRDGYTF; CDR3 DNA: TGCGCCAGCAGCCAAGACAGGGGGCGGGATGGCTACACCTTC
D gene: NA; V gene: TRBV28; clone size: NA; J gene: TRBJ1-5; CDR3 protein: CASISAYSNQPQHF; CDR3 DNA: TGTGCCAGCATTAGTGCTTATAGCAATCAGCCCCAGCATTTT